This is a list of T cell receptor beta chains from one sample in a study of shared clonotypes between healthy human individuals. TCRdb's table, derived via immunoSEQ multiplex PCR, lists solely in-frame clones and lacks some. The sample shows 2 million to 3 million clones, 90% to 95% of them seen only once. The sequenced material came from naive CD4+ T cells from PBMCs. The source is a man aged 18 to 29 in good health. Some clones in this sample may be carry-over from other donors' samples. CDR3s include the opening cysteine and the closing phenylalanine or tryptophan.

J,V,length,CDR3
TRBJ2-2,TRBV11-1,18,CASSFPSGESWYTGELFF
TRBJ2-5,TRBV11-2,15,CASSPRQGAMETQYF
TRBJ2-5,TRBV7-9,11,CASSQGGTQYF
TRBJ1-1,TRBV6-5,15,CASRTRVIQNTEAFF
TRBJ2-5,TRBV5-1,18,CASSSPRKDRGVQETQYF
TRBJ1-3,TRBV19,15,CASSFRSPTGNTIYF
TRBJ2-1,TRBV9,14,CASSPLGRGNEQFF
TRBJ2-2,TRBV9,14,CASSVGGSAGELFF
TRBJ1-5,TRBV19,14,CASWTGLGSQPQHF
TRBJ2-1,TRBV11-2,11,CASSRVAEQFF
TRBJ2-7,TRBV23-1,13,CAIVCGRPYEQYF
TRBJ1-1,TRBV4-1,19,CASSLTSGDSQKVNTEAFF
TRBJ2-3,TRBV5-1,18,CASSLAPVSGPFTDTQYF
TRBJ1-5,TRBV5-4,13,CASSPDRSQPQHF
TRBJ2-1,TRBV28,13,CASSLAGGNEQFF
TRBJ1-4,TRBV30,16,CAWSVRSGGNNEKLFF
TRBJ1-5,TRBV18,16,CASSPRAADTNQPQHF
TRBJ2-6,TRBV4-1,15,CASSQFSSGANVLTF
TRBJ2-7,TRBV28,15,CASSLRAGGLYEQYF
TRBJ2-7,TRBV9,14,CASSELGNFNEQYF
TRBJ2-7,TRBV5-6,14,CASSFRAGVDEQYF
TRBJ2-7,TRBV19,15,CASSPGQGLAYEQYF